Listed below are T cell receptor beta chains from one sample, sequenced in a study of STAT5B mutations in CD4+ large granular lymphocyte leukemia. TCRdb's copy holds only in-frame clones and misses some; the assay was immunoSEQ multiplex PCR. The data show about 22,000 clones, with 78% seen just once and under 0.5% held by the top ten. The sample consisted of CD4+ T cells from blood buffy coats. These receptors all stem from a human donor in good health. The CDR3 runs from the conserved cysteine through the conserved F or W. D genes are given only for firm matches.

CASRTNYEQYF,TRBV5-1,NA
CASSLDPSAGELFF,TRBV5-1,NA
CASSRTGTSYEQYF,TRBV7-2,NA
CASSLTDRNTIYF,TRBV5-1,NA
CASRGQHGYSYNEQFF,TRBV11-1,NA
CASSFTGERSYEQYF,TRBV5-1,TRBD1
CASRETERRRNQPQHF,TRBV6-1,NA
CASSLLGDPYGYTF,TRBV7-9,NA
CASSVVRLAGSTGELFF,TRBV9,TRBD2
CASSLQGADNSPLHF,TRBV4-3,TRBD1
CASRALAGPQETQYF,TRBV5-1,TRBD2
CASSPLARETQYF,TRBV18,NA
CASSEREAQPQHF,TRBV11-3,NA
CASSLGEKLFF,TRBV28,NA
CASSHLAASTPNTGELFF,TRBV4-3,NA
CASSMSGLAGETQYF,TRBV7-7,TRBD2
CASSQVWDLDQPQHF,TRBV4-2,NA
CASSGVETQYF,TRBV2,NA
CASPPATQYF,TRBV19,NA
CASSPIQTAQETQYF,TRBV14,NA
CASSSGQDEKLFF,TRBV7-2,TRBD1
CATPGKGSNEQFF,TRBV28,NA
CASSLLTPGGRINPTGGLFF,TRBV7-6,TRBD1
CASSPLFSRGQETQYF,TRBV14,TRBD1
CASSKRSATDTQYF,TRBV6-5,NA
CASSSTAYQETQYF,TRBV7-2,NA
CASSPSALVNTGELFF,TRBV18,NA
CASSLTGVYEQYF,TRBV5-6,TRBD1
CATSSYSGTPTDTQYF,TRBV15,NA
CASIAVGGYTDTQYF,TRBV6-1,NA
CASSSARVDFEAFF,TRBV11-2,NA
CASSLFASGRTGELFF,TRBV5-5,TRBD2
CASSLRGAGAYEQYF,TRBV28,NA
CASRSVAGETYEQYF,TRBV5-1,TRBD2
CSVELTGGKYYNEQFF,TRBV29-1,TRBD1
CASSRDRGTANEQFF,TRBV4-3,TRBD1
CASSLIGFYEQYF,TRBV11-2,NA
CASSLKPVGYTEAFF,TRBV27,NA
CASSLEVRAGELFF,TRBV5-1,NA
CASSPQRGRANEQFF,TRBV4-3,NA
CAITSGQGFDSNQPQHF,TRBV19,TRBD1
CASSARRGTNTEAFF,TRBV13,NA
CASSLGGVGETQYF,TRBV7-3,NA
CASSQLGVPVETQYF,TRBV18,NA
CASRDRVHNEQFF,TRBV6-5,NA
CASSSIAVETQYF,TRBV7-2,NA
CASSLGTGIEKLFF,TRBV7-9,TRBD1
CASSVGTGGFQPQHF,TRBV7-2,TRBD1
CASSLAQRGSFYEQYF,TRBV5-1,TRBD2
CASSSQGGSYNEQFF,TRBV5-1,NA